This is a list of T cell receptor beta chains from one sample in a study of CD8 T cells in ankylosing spondylitis. TCRdb independently ran MiXCR on the 5' RACE reads; one entry per CDR3 protein. The sample carries about 350,000 distinct CDR3 sequences, 20% to 25% recorded once. Sequences were obtained from blood, either unsorted or a sorted T cell fraction (not recorded which). These receptor sequences come from a male donor with ankylosing spondylitis or in good health (not recorded which). CDR3s include the opening cysteine and the closing phenylalanine or tryptophan. A D gene is named only where the DNA matches it firmly. Size values are once, few and many counts, or a class for expanded clones, and some rows have none.

TRBV6-5	few	-	TRBJ2-2	TGTGCCAGCAGTTACGACCGGGACACGTCCCTGAACACCGGGGAGCTGTTTTTT	CASSYDRDTSLNTGELFF
TRBV9	few	-	TRBJ2-1	TGTGCCAGCAGCGTAGAGGCCGGCGGGCTCTACAATGAGCAGTTCTTC	CASSVEAGGLYNEQFF
TRBV6-6	-	-	TRBJ1-1	TGTGCCAGCGGGCCAACTTCTGAAGCTTTCTTT	CASGPTSEAFF
TRBV12-3/TRBV12-4	-	TRBD1	TRBJ1-4	TGTGCCAGCAGTTTCGGGACAGGGGACAAAAAACTGTTTTTT	CASSFGTGDKKLFF
TRBV29-1	-	TRBD1	TRBJ1-2	TGCAGCGTCGCCGGGACAGCATATGGCTACACCTTC	CSVAGTAYGYTF
TRBV25-1	-	-	TRBJ2-2	TGTGCCAGCTCTAAACCTACAGGGACCGGGGAGCTGTTTTTT	CASSKPTGTGELFF
TRBV29-1	few	-	TRBJ1-4	TGCAGCGTTGTGGCAGGGGTGAATGAAAAACTGTTTTTT	CSVVAGVNEKLFF
TRBV20-1	few	TRBD1	TRBJ2-7	TGCAGTTCGCGACAGGGGGCCTACGAGCAGTACTTC	CSSRQGAYEQYF
TRBV20-1	few	TRBD1	TRBJ2-5	TGCAGTGCGAGAGGGACAGGGAGGCAAGAGACCCAGTACTTC	CSARGTGRQETQYF
TRBV30	few	TRBD1	TRBJ2-1	TGTGCCTGGAGTGTATGGCAGGGGGCGAATGAGCAGTTCTTC	CAWSVWQGANEQFF
TRBV3-1	few	-	TRBJ2-2	TGTGCCAGCAGCCAAGAAGTCACCGGGGAGCTGTTTTTT	CASSQEVTGELFF
TRBV28	once	TRBD1	TRBJ2-7	TGTGCCAGCAGTGACTCCGGGACAGGGGGCTACGAGCAGTACTTC	CASSDSGTGGYEQYF
TRBV12-3/TRBV12-4	-	TRBD2	TRBJ2-5	TGTGCCAGCAGTTATATAGTAGCGGGGGGTGAGACCCAGTACTTC	CASSYIVAGGETQYF
TRBV12-3/TRBV12-4	-	TRBD1	TRBJ2-1	TGTGCCAGCAGCCAACAGGGGCCTGCCTACAATGAGCAGTTCTTC	CASSQQGPAYNEQFF
TRBV15	-	-	TRBJ2-2	TGTGCCACCAGCCCCACGGGCGGGGAGCTGTTTTTT	CATSPTGGELFF
TRBV7-9	-	TRBD2	TRBJ2-1	TGTGCCAGCAGCTTATTGGTTCTAGCGGGTGTGAATGAGCAGTTCTTC	CASSLLVLAGVNEQFF
TRBV5-1	many	-	TRBJ2-7	TGCGCCAGCACCGGGACTGGCTCCTACGAGCAGTACTTC	CASTGTGSYEQYF
TRBV29-1	-	TRBD1	TRBJ1-1	TGCAGCATAGACAGGGGGACGGTCAACACTGAAGCTTTCTTT	CSIDRGTVNTEAFF
TRBV20-1	many	-	TRBJ2-7	TGCAGTGCTAGGGACATGAGCTCCTACGAGCAGTACTTC	CSARDMSSYEQYF
TRBV20-1	-	-	TRBJ2-1	TGCAGTGCTAGAGTGGCGGAGGGTGGCAATGAGCAGTTCTTC	CSARVAEGGNEQFF
TRBV29-1	few	-	TRBJ2-1	TGCAGCGTTGTGTGGCAGGACGCCTACAATGAGCAGTTCTTC	CSVVWQDAYNEQFF
TRBV9	few	-	TRBJ2-4	TGTGCCAGCAGCTTAGCTTCTCTAGCCAAAAACATTCAGTACTTC	CASSLASLAKNIQYF
TRBV20-1	-	TRBD2	TRBJ2-3	TGCAGTGCTAGCCCCGAAGCTCCGCTAGGACTAGCGGGGGCCCTAGCGAAAGATACGCAGTATTTT	CSASPEAPLGLAGALAKDTQYF
TRBV4-2	few	-	TRBJ2-7	TGTGCCAGCAGCCAATGGGCGGTGGGGACGAACGAGCAGTACTTC	CASSQWAVGTNEQYF
TRBV29-1	many	TRBD2	TRBJ2-3	TGCAGCGCTAGCCTAGCGGGGCAGGCCGCAGATACGCAGTATTTT	CSASLAGQAADTQYF
TRBV11-1	-	-	TRBJ2-2	TGTGCCAGCAGCTCGGAGACAGAATACACCGGGGAGCTGTTTTTT	CASSSETEYTGELFF
TRBV10-3	-	TRBD1	TRBJ2-7	TGTGCCATGAGCCGGGACAGGGTTGACGAGCAGTACTTC	CAMSRDRVDEQYF
TRBV27	-	TRBD2	TRBJ2-7	TGTGCCAGCAGTGAGCGGGGGGCCCCCCCTTACGAGCAGTACTTC	CASSERGAPPYEQYF
TRBV2	few	-	TRBJ2-1	TGTGCCAGCTATATCCTCGGGGGAAGCGATGAGCAGTTCTTC	CASYILGGSDEQFF
TRBV12-3/TRBV12-4	few	TRBD2	TRBJ2-5	TGTGCCAGCAAGGATAGCGGGGGGCGCCAAGAGACCCAGTACTTC	CASKDSGGRQETQYF
TRBV20-1	-	-	TRBJ2-5	TGCAGTGCTAGACTCCGGACAGAACCCCACGGGACCCAGTACTTC	CSARLRTEPHGTQYF
TRBV27	-	TRBD2	TRBJ2-3	TGTGCCAGCAGTACAGACAGGGTGGGACTAGCGGGGGCCAACACAGATACGCAGTATTTT	CASSTDRVGLAGANTDTQYF
TRBV4-1	few	-	TRBJ2-7	TGCGCCAGCAGCCAAGATTCACGGAATAACGAAGAGCAGTACTTC	CASSQDSRNNEEQYF
TRBV7-8	few	-	TRBJ2-1	TGTGCCAGAACCGATTCCGGTTCTAATGAGCAGTTCTTC	CARTDSGSNEQFF
TRBV4-1	few	TRBD1	TRBJ2-7	TGCGCCAGCAGCCTGGGGACAGGGGTCGGCTACGAGCAGTACTTC	CASSLGTGVGYEQYF
TRBV27	many	-	TRBJ1-6	TGTGCCAGCAGTTTACAGGGGCTAAATTCACCCCTCCACTTT	CASSLQGLNSPLHF
TRBV20-1	-	-	TRBJ2-7	TGCAGTGCTAGAGGGTCAGTCTCCTACGAGCAGTACTTC	CSARGSVSYEQYF